One T cell receptor (beta chain) is described in this entry. These data are taken from a study of cytomegalovirus exposure and HLA in healthy donors. As for the study in general: Earlier work reported approximately 110 million unique TCR beta sequences from 150 million to 200 million T cells.

Amplification used 60 Vbeta primers and 13 Jbeta primers. Clones were read by immunoSEQ multiplex PCR, and TCRdb kept only the in-frame ones, dropping some. The sample holds some 130,000 clones, 78% seen once. J gave up 1 base and V 1 base, and 6 bases lay outside the gene matches. Germline CDR1 is LGHNA and CDR2 is YSLEER. The CDR3 spans 17 residues. This chain uses TRBV4-3 with TRBJ2-7, with TRBD1 matching over 11 bases. The sequence came from a female donor in good health and CMV-seronegative. Source material: PBMCs. The CDR3, as DNA: TGCGCCAGCAGCCAAGTTCTTGGGACAGGGGGATCCTACGAGCAGTACTTC. As protein: CASSQVLGTGGSYEQYF.